A single sample is the source of the 30 T cell receptor beta chains below, sequenced in a study of shared clonotypes between healthy human individuals. Generated by immunoSEQ multiplex PCR, the TCRdb table keeps only in-frame clones and is missing some. The table includes under 1,900,000 clones, about 98.5% detected once. The material sequenced was naive CD4+ T cells sorted from blood. The subset was: CD45RA+ positively selected. All receptors derive from a man aged 25 to 45 in good health.

This chain uses TRBV9 with TRBJ2-1, with a possible D match to TRBD2 (6 bases). Germline V gene data show CDR1 as SGDLS and CDR2 as YYNGEE. This CDR3 is built from 16 residues. The germline V and J ends were trimmed by 0 bases and 6 bases, with 16 bases remaining between them. The CDR3: CASSVVGGTRINEQFF. In DNA form, the CDR3 reads TGTGCCAGCAGCGTAGTTGGGGGGACGAGGATCAATGAGCAGTTCTTC.

The chain employs TRBV28 and TRBJ1-2; possibly TRBD1 for D (6 bases). The CDR3 is 12 residues long. The V gene lost 7 bases and the J gene lost 2 bases, with 8 bases spanning the gap. Germline assignment: CDR1 MDHEN and CDR2 SYDVKM. The CDR3 here is CASTGQNYGYTF. CDR3 coding DNA: TGTGCCAGCACCGGACAGAACTATGGCTACACCTTC.

The genes are TRBV2 and TRBJ1-5; the D gene is possibly TRBD1 (6 bases). This CDR3 has 15 amino acids. CDR1 is SNHLY, CDR2 FYNNEI, per germline. Between the trimmed V and J ends, which lost 6 bases and 0 bases, there was a span of 12 bases. DNA of the CDR3: TGTGCCAGCAGAACAGGGAAATATAGCAATCAGCCCCAGCATTTT. Translated: CASRTGKYSNQPQHF.

The CDR3 DNA sequence: TGCAGCGTTTCGGGTCCCTACGAGCAGTACTTC. Protein product: CSVSGPYEQYF. The V and J genes are TRBV29-1 and TRBJ2-7; D gene ambiguous. The CDR3 has 11 amino acids. Trimming stripped 5 bases from V and 2 bases from J, with 7 bases between. CDR1 SQVTM and CDR2 ANQGSEA come from the germline V gene.

This clone was counted once. V is TRBV28 and J is TRBJ1-5; D not resolved. The CDR3 is 14 amino acids. The V and J ends lost 4 bases and 6 bases respectively, with 13 bases between them. Germline CDR1 and CDR2: MDHEN and SYDVKM. The CDR3, as DNA: TGTGCCAGCAGTTCCGGAGCAACCTCTCAGCCCCAGCATTTT. This encodes CASSSGATSQPQHF.

A word on this clone: This CDR3 is also generated by other DNA sequences in the sample. The chain uses TRBV7-9 and TRBJ1-2, with D unresolved. Looked up from germline, CDR1 is SEHNR and CDR2 is FQNEAQ (reference sequence). Trimming took 1 base from V and 1 from J, leaving 1 base between them. The CDR3 totals 12 residues. CDR3 bases: TGTGCCAGCAGCTTAGTTAACTATGGCTACACCTTC. Translating gives CASSLVNYGYTF.

This clone was recorded once. Other DNA sequences in the same sample also yield this CDR3. The chain joins TRBV18 to TRBJ1-2; 12 nucleotides align to TRBD1. Looked up from germline, CDR1 is KGHSH and CDR2 is LQKENI. The CDR3 covers 14 residues. V gave up 3 bases and J gave up 6 bases; unmatched junction bases: 2. CDR3 sequence reads: CASSPRDRGHGYTF. Here the CDR3 DNA reads TGTGCCAGCTCACCCCGGGACAGGGGGCATGGCTACACCTTC.

This clone occurred once. The chain uses TRBV9 and TRBJ2-3; 8 nucleotides agree with TRBD1. The CDR3 runs to 15 residues. The germline V gene encodes CDR1 SGDLS and CDR2 YYNGEE. The V segment lost 3 bases and the J segment 0 bases; nucleotides outside the gene matches: 3. CDR3 sequence: CASSARQGSTDTQYF. CDR3 nucleotides: TGTGCCAGCAGCGCTCGACAGGGGAGCACAGATACGCAGTATTTT. Full variable domain (remainder filled in from reference TRBV9 and TRBJ2-3): DSGVTQTPKHLITATGQRVTLRCSPRSGDLSVYWYQQSLDQGLQFLIQYYNGEERAKGNILERFSAQQFPDLHSELNLSSLELGDSALYFCASSARQGSTDTQYFGPGTRLTVL.

The chain has TRBV5-4 and TRBJ1-3; D might be TRBD1 (6 bases). Germline V lookup: CDR1 SGHNT, CDR2 YYREEE (reference sequence). V lost 3 bases to trimming and J lost 3 bases, with 16 bases between them. CDR3 length: 16 amino acids. CDR3 DNA sequence: TGTGCCAGCAGCTCGCGGACAGCCAAGGATGGAAACACCATATATTTT. Amino acids: CASSSRTAKDGNTIYF.

The chain couples TRBV10-3 to TRBJ1-1; the D is unclear. The CDR3 sequence is 12 residues long. The germline V and J ends were trimmed by 7 bases and 1 base, with 7 bases remaining between them. Germline V gene data show CDR1 as ENHRY and CDR2 as SYGVKD. The CDR3 nucleotides read TGTGCCATCATCGGCACGAACACTGAAGCTTTCTTT. Protein: CAIIGTNTEAFF.

The gene calls are TRBV28 and TRBJ2-3, with 14 bases that match TRBD2. CDR3 length: 14 amino acids. Germline V gene sequence: CDR1 MDHEN, CDR2 SYDVKM. V shed 7 bases and J 8 bases; nucleotides not matched to a gene: 5. This chain's CDR3 is CASKTSGRVGTQYF. CDR3 sequence (DNA): TGTGCCAGCAAGACTAGCGGGAGGGTAGGTACGCAGTATTTT.

V gene TRBV30 combines with J gene TRBJ1-5; D remains unclear. The germline V gene has CDR1 GTSNPN and CDR2 SVGIG (reference sequence). Trimming shortened V by 0 bases and J by 5 bases, and 8 bases separated the two germline ends. The CDR3 runs 13 residues. CDR3 DNA: TGTGCCTGGAGTGTAGGTGCATATCAGCCCCAGCATTTT. This encodes CAWSVGAYQPQHF.

This rearrangement joins TRBV7-9 to TRBJ2-7; weak D call: TRBD2 (6 bases). Trimming cost V 6 bases and J 3 bases, with 18 bases left between them. The CDR3 consists of 15 residues. In germline, CDR1 is SEHNR, CDR2 FQNEAQ (reference sequence). The CDR3, as DNA: TGTGCCAGCAGTCGAAATGGGGGGATCATCTACGAGCAGTACTTC. Its protein product is CASSRNGGIIYEQYF.

Only one count was recorded for this clone. The rearrangement joins TRBV29-1 to TRBJ2-7; TRBD1 aligns across 9 bases. Germline CDR1 and CDR2: SQVTM and ANQGSEA. The CDR3 has 15 residues. The V and J ends lost 4 bases and 2 bases, in that order; junction bases with no gene match: 9. DNA of the CDR3: TGCAGCGTTGTGGGGACAGGGAGCTGGGCCTACGAGCAGTACTTC. As protein: CSVVGTGSWAYEQYF.

The chain employs TRBV11-3 and TRBJ2-1, with a tentative D call TRBD2 (6 bases). The germline CDR1 and CDR2 sequences are SGHNT and YENEEA. Deletions cut 5 bases from V and 0 bases from J, with 11 bases between. CDR3 size: 15 residues. The CDR3 here is CASSRDGSSYNEQFF. CDR3 bases: TGTGCCAGCAGCCGCGACGGGAGCTCCTACAATGAGCAGTTCTTC.

This clone occurred once. The chain recombines TRBV7-9 with TRBJ2-7; TRBD2 matches at 8 bases. The germline V gene has CDR1 SEHNR and CDR2 FQNEAQ (reference sequence). This CDR3 comprises 13 residues. J gave up 0 bases and V 5 bases, and 0 bases lay outside the gene matches. The CDR3 here is CASSGTSSYEQYF. The CDR3 nucleotides read TGTGCCAGCAGCGGGACTAGCTCCTACGAGCAGTACTTC.

Here the CDR3 DNA reads TGTGCCAGCAGCCTCGGTTCGCAGGCGGTCCCTGAAAAACTGTTTTTT. Translating it yields CASSLGSQAVPEKLFF. V usage is TRBV7-9 and J usage is TRBJ1-4; the D is unclear. Germline CDR1 reads SEHNR; CDR2 reads FQNEAQ (reference sequence). The CDR3 length is 16 residues. Trimming took 5 bases from V and 7 from J, leaving 20 bases between them.

This chain connects TRBV5-1 to TRBJ2-1, with 9 bases matching TRBD1. The CDR3 runs 15 residues. Germline V lookup: CDR1 SGHRS, CDR2 YFSETQ. The J segment lost 6 bases and the V segment lost 0 bases, leaving 4 bases of the junction unmatched. The CDR3 sequence is CASSLGGQGPNEQFF. CDR3 nucleotide sequence: TGCGCCAGCAGCTTGGGCGGACAGGGGCCCAATGAGCAGTTCTTC.

The count of this clone is one. Different DNA sequences within this sample yield the same CDR3. V gene TRBV10-1 combines with J gene TRBJ1-5; D call uncertain. CDR1 WNHNN and CDR2 SYGVQD come from the germline V gene (reference sequence). The CDR3 is 13 amino acids. V lost 3 bases and J lost 4, with 7 bases in between. DNA of the CDR3: TGCGCCAGCAGTGAACAATTAAATCAGCCCCAGCATTTT. Residues: CASSEQLNQPQHF.

V is TRBV9 and J is TRBJ1-5; D uncertain. CDR1 is SGDLS and CDR2 is YYNGEE in the germline V gene. V lost 0 bases to trimming and J lost 0 bases, with 7 bases between them. This CDR3 spans 15 amino acids. Written as DNA, the CDR3 is TGTGCCAGCAGCGTAGACGCGTATAGCAATCAGCCCCAGCATTTT. This encodes CASSVDAYSNQPQHF. Drawing the rest from reference TRBV9 and TRBJ1-5, the complete variable domain is DSGVTQTPKHLITATGQRVTLRCSPRSGDLSVYWYQQSLDQGLQFLIQYYNGEERAKGNILERFSAQQFPDLHSELNLSSLELGDSALYFCASSVDAYSNQPQHFGDGTRLSIL.

V and J are TRBV15 and TRBJ2-1; D is unresolved. The CDR3 consists of 14 residues. CDR1 and CDR2 from the germline V gene are LNHNV and YYDKDF (reference sequence). V lost 3 bases, J lost 8 bases, and 14 bases lay in between. CDR3 coding DNA: TGTGCCACCAGCAGGGATCCGTCAGGCGATGAGCAGTTCTTC. This gives the protein CATSRDPSGDEQFF.

This clone was detected only once. The J gene is TRBJ2-1, the V gene TRBV18; no reliable D call. Between the trimmed V and J ends, which lost 5 bases and 6 bases, there was a span of 8 bases. The length of the CDR3 is 12 residues. Germline values: CDR1 KGHSH, CDR2 LQKENI. The chain's CDR3 is CASSTKSNEQFF. CDR3 DNA: TGTGCCAGCTCAACAAAATCCAATGAGCAGTTCTTC.

This chain uses TRBV5-8 with TRBJ1-4; D call uncertain. Germline V gene lookup returns CDR1 SGHTS and CDR2 YDEGEE. With 0 bases removed from V and 11 bases from J, the gap between germline ends came to 11 bases. The CDR3 has 13 amino acids. This chain's CDR3 is CASSLGELGKLFF. The CDR3 DNA reads as TGTGCCAGCAGCTTGGGGGAACTAGGGAAACTGTTTTTT. The whole variable domain, remainder taken from reference TRBV5-8 and TRBJ1-4, is EAGVTQSPTHLIKTRGQQATLRCSPISGHTSVYWYQQALGLGLQFLLWYDEGEERNRGNFPPRFSGRQFPNYSSELNVNALELEDSALYLCASSLGELGKLFFGSGTQLSVL.

This rearrangement joins TRBV7-2 to TRBJ1-2, with D hard to call. Deletions cut 8 bases from V and 8 bases from J, with 9 bases between. Germline lookup yields CDR1 SGHTA and CDR2 FQGNSA. The CDR3 totals 10 residues. CDR3 in amino acids: CASGNPGYTF. The CDR3 nucleotides read TGTGCCAGCGGCAACCCGGGCTACACCTTC.

The chain links TRBV5-1 to TRBJ2-1; D is ambiguous. With 0 bases removed from V and 1 base from J, the gap between germline ends came to 11 bases. Germline CDR1 is SGHRS and CDR2 is YFSETQ. CDR3 length: 16 residues. This chain's CDR3 is CASSLGASKSYNEQFF. DNA for the CDR3: TGCGCCAGCAGCTTGGGGGCTAGTAAGTCCTACAATGAGCAGTTCTTC. Variable domain in full (rest from reference TRBV5-1 and TRBJ2-1): KAGVTQTPRYLIKTRGQQVTLSCSPISGHRSVSWYQQTPGQGLQFLFEYFSETQRNKGNFPGRFSGRQFSNSRSEMNVSTLELGDSALYLCASSLGASKSYNEQFFGPGTRLTVL.

The CDR3 reads CASSSGGGGTPQYF. CDR3 nucleotides: TGTGCCAGCAGTTCCGGAGGGGGCGGGACCCCACAGTACTTC. The rearrangement joins TRBV28 to TRBJ2-7, with TRBD1 as a possible D gene (7 bases). Trimming stripped 4 bases from V and 10 bases from J, with 20 bases between. CDR3 length: 14 residues. CDR1 MDHEN and CDR2 SYDVKM come from the germline V gene. Based on the CDR3 plus reference TRBV28 and TRBJ2-7, the full variable domain is DVKVTQSSRYLVKRTGEKVFLECVQDMDHENMFWYRQDPGLGLRLIYFSYDVKMKEKGDIPEGYSVSREKKERFSLILESASTNQTSMYLCASSSGGGGTPQYFGPGTRLTVT.

The J gene is TRBJ2-7, the V gene TRBV7-9, with D perhaps matching TRBD1 or TRBD2 (5 bases each). The CDR3 consists of 14 residues. The germline gives CDR1 SEHNR, CDR2 FQNEAQ (reference sequence). V was clipped by 1 base and J by 0 bases, with 7 bases between them. The CDR3 spells CASSLGGDSYEQYF. In nucleotides, the CDR3 is TGTGCCAGCAGCTTAGGAGGGGACTCCTACGAGCAGTACTTC.

The chain employs TRBV6-1 and TRBJ1-5; tentatively, D is TRBD1 (6 bases). Germline CDR1 is MNHNS and CDR2 is SASEGT. The germline V and J ends were trimmed by 2 bases and 5 bases, with 13 bases remaining between them. This CDR3 region has 15 residues. The CDR3 bases are TGTGCCAGCAGTGAACAGGGGCGGATTTATCAGCCCCAGCATTTT. Its protein is CASSEQGRIYQPQHF.

The chain recombines TRBV19 with TRBJ2-2, with TRBD2 identical over 11 bases. This CDR3 spans 19 amino acids. The V gene end was trimmed by 1 base and the J gene end by 1 base; junction bases not matched to a gene: 8. Germline V CDR1 and CDR2: LNHDA, SQIVND (reference sequence). The CDR3, as DNA: TGTGCCAGTAGTATAGGGGGGCTAGCGGGAGGCTTGAACACCGGGGAGCTGTTTTTT. Translating it yields CASSIGGLAGGLNTGELFF.

The genes are TRBV5-1 and TRBJ2-5; D is possibly TRBD1 or TRBD2 (5 bases each). Germline assignment: CDR1 SGHRS and CDR2 YFSETQ. The CDR3 spans 16 residues. V was trimmed by 0 bases and J by 2 bases, leaving 14 bases between them. Here the CDR3 DNA reads TGCGCCAGCAGCTTGGTTCCGGGGCAGACACAAGAGACCCAGTACTTC. This encodes CASSLVPGQTQETQYF.